The source of this T cell receptor (beta chain) is a study of lymphopenia after photon versus proton radiotherapy (dated by TCRdb to between 2017 and 2020). Regarding the research as a whole: In patients with gastrointestinal tumors who developed high-grade lymphopenia, the study compared the immunological effects of photon radiation therapy with those of proton radiation therapy. A cohort of 20 patients with gastrointestinal tumors who received either photon or proton therapy and subsequently developed lymphopenia was included. The study aimed to characterize how the two radiation modalities differ in their impact on the immune system. General findings and caveats noted by the study authors: Proton-treated patients stayed relatively stable during treatment, while photon-treated patients lost naive T cells and TCR diversity and gained effector/memory populations. The survival association was assessed only in patients who died, and the authors presented better survival with proton therapy as a possibility rather than a demonstrated result. After the lymphocyte count nadir, repertoires from photon-treated patients showed oligoclonal expansion, particularly of CD8+ Temra cells, and this expansion drove the decline in diversity. Across the cohort, among patients who died, a greater drop in TCR diversity after the nadir was inversely correlated with overall survival time.

As concerns this clone: No cognate antigen has been identified for it. Base qualities were left out, and no much larger clone turns up one base away.

Library method: the immunoSEQ multiplex PCR assay. T cell repertoires were profiled by deep sequencing of rearranged TCR beta loci, alongside multiparametric flow cytometry. TCRdb took over this immuneACCESS table, retaining in-frame rearrangements with V and J assigned. Such tables are incomplete; in checked studies, under half of the missing clones stem from an unresolved V gene, and the remainder is unexplained. Counted in this sample were about 26,000 clones; 85% of them appeared once. The ten biggest clones cover roughly 5.2% of the sample. Trimming takes 0 bases off V and 1 base off J; junction bases not matched to a gene: 3. Reading from cysteine to phenylalanine, the CDR3 counts 16 amino acids. Just CDR3 DNA is preserved here, 48 bases in frame from base 1. The germline V gene specifies SGHRS as CDR1 and YFSETQ as CDR2.

The sequence was obtained from a man in his thirties or forties with gastric cancer. The sequence is built from TRBV5-1 and TRBJ2-2, and 7 junctional nucleotides match TRBD2. The specimen was peripheral blood, collected from a patient treated with photon-based radiotherapy. The DNA sequence follows: TGCGCCAGCAGCTTGGAAGTAGCGGGGAACACCGGGGAGCTGTTTTTT. Its protein reads: CASSLEVAGNTGELFF.